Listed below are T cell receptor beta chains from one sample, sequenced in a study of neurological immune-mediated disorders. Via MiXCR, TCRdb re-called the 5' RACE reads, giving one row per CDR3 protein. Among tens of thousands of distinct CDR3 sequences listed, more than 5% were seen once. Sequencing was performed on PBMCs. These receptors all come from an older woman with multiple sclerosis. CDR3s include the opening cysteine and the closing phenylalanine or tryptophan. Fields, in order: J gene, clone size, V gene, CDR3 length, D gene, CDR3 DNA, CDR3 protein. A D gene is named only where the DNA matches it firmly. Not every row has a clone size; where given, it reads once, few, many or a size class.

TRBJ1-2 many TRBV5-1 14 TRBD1 TGCGCCAGCAGCTCGATAACAGGGGCCGGCGGCTACACCTTC CASSSITGAGGYTF
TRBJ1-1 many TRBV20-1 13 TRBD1 TGCAGTGCTGGAGGGGGCTTGAACACTGAAGCTTTCTTT CSAGGGLNTEAFF
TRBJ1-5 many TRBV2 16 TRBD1 TGTGCCAGCAGTGCCAGGGGGGCGAAGGGCAATCAGCCCCAGCATTTT CASSARGAKGNQPQHF
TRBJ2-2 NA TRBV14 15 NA TGTGCCAGCAGCCCAAGGCAGGGTAAAACCGGGGAGCTGTTTTTT CASSPRQGKTGELFF
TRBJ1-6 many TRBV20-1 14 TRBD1 TGCAGGGGAGCAACCGGGACAGGAAATTCACCCCTCCACTTT CRGATGTGNSPLHF
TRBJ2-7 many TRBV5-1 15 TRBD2 TGCGCCAGCAGCTTGAAGGGACCTCCGGGGGGCGAGCAGTACTTC CASSLKGPPGGEQYF
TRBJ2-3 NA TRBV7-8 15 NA TGTGCCAGCAGTCGAACAGGGTCTATAACAGATACGCAGTATTTT CASSRTGSITDTQYF
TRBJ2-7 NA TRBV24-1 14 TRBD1 TGTGCCACCAGTGATACCGGGACAGGACAAGAGCGGTACTTC CATSDTGTGQERYF
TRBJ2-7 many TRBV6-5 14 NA TGTGCCAGCAGTTACTCGTGGACTTTATACGAGCAGTACTTC CASSYSWTLYEQYF
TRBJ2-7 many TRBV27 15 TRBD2 TGTGCCAGCAGTCCAACCCAGGGACTAGCCTCCGAGCAGTACTTC CASSPTQGLASEQYF
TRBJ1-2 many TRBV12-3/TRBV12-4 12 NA TGTGCCAGCAGGGGGCCTGCTGGTGGCTACACCTTC CASRGPAGGYTF
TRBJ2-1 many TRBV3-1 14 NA TGTGCCAGCAGCAACCACCAACCCAGGAATGAGCAGTTCTTC CASSNHQPRNEQFF
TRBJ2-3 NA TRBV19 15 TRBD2 TGTGCCAGTAGTATAGATAGCGGGGTGGATGATACGCAGTATTTT CASSIDSGVDDTQYF
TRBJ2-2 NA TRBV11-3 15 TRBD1 TGTGCCAGCAGCCCCCGACAGGGTAGCGCCGGGGAGCTGTTTTTT CASSPRQGSAGELFF
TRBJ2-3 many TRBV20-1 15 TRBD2 TGCAGTGCCCCCGTCGAACTAGCGGGGGCAGATACGCAGTATTTT CSAPVELAGADTQYF
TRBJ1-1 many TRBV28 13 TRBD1 TGTGCCAGCAGAGGACAGGGGTACACTGAAGCTTTCTTT CASRGQGYTEAFF
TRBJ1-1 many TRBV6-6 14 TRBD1 TGTGCCAGCGGTAGACAGGGGCCTAACACTGAAGCTTTCTTT CASGRQGPNTEAFF
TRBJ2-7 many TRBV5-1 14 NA TGCGCCAGCAGAAATGGGGGGGCCTCCTACGAGCAGTACTTC CASRNGGASYEQYF
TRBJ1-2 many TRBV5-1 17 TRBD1 TGCGCCAGCAGCTTTAACCCCCCTCTGGGACAGCAATATGGCTACACCTTC CASSFNPPLGQQYGYTF
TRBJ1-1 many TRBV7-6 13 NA TGTGCCAGCTGGGAGGGGGGATACACTGAAGCTTTCTTT CASWEGGYTEAFF
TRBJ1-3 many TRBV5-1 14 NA TGCGCCAGCAGCTCGCAGAGCTCTGGAAACACCATATATTTT CASSSQSSGNTIYF
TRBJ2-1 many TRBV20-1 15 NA TGCAGTGCTAGAGCGTCACTAGCTGGGGACAATGAGCAGTTCTTC CSARASLAGDNEQFF
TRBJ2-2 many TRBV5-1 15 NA TGCGCCAGCAGCTTCGTCGGTTTCGGCACCGGGGAGCTGTTTTTT CASSFVGFGTGELFF
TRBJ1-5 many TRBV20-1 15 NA TGCAGTGCTGGCGTTGGGACGGTTAGCAATCAGCCCCAGCATTTT CSAGVGTVSNQPQHF
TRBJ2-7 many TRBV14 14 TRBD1 TGTGCCAGCAAACAACAGGGGGTTAACTTCGAGCAGTACTTC CASKQQGVNFEQYF
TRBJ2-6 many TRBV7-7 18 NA TGTGCCAGCAGCCCGCGGACAGCCGCTAACTCTGGGGCCAACGTCCTGACTTTC CASSPRTAANSGANVLTF
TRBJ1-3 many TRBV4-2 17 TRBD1 TGTGCCAGCAGCCAAGATCGGGGACAGGGCTCTGGAAACACCATATATTTT CASSQDRGQGSGNTIYF
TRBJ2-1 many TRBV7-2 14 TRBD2 TGTGCCAGCAGCTTAGCGAGACTAGCGGGGGGGCAGTTCTTC CASSLARLAGGQFF
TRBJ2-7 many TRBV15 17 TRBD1 TGTGCCACCAGGACAGAGAAGCTAGGACAGGGGGCTCGGGAGCAGTACTTC CATRTEKLGQGAREQYF
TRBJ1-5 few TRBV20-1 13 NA TGCAGTGCTAGAGAGGACCCCAACCAGCCCCAGCATTTT CSAREDPNQPQHF
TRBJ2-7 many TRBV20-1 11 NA TGCAGTGCTAGAGATGTGGCGAATGAGTACTTC CSARDVANEYF
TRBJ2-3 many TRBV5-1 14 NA TGCGCCAGCAAAGGACAGACTAGCACAGATACGCAGTATTTT CASKGQTSTDTQYF
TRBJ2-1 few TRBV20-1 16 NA TGCAGTGCCACGGAGTGGGGGGACACATCCTACAATGAGCAGTTCTTC CSATEWGDTSYNEQFF
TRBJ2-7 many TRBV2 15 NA TGTGCCAGCAGTGAGGACGGTGATAGCTCCTACGAGCAGTACTTC CASSEDGDSSYEQYF
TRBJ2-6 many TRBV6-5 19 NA TGTGCCAGCAGTTACTGGGGCCCAGGTCAACGCTCTGGGGCCAACGTCCTGACTTTC CASSYWGPGQRSGANVLTF
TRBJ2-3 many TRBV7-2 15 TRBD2 TGTGCCAGCAGCTTAGACGCGGGGGGAACAGATACGCAGTATTTT CASSLDAGGTDTQYF
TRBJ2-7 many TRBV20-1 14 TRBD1 TGCAGTGCTAGAGACCCGACAGGGGGAGGCGAGCAGTACTTC CSARDPTGGGEQYF
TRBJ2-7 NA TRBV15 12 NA TGTGCCACCAGCCCGATCGGGGTAGAGCAGTACTTC CATSPIGVEQYF
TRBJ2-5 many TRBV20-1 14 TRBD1 TGCAGTGCTAGACGGACAGGGGGCTTGGAGACCCAGTACTTC CSARRTGGLETQYF
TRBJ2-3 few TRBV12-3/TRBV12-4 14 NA TGTGCCAGCAAGATGATTACTAGCACAGATACGCAGTATTTT CASKMITSTDTQYF
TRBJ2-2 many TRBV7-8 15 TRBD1 TGTGCCAGCAGCGTAACCGGACAGGGGACCGGGGAGCTGTTTTTT CASSVTGQGTGELFF
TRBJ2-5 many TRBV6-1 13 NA TGTGCCATCTCCGGGACAAGGGTCGAGACCCAGTACTTC CAISGTRVETQYF
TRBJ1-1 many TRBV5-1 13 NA TGCGCCAGCACCCGAGGGATGAACACTGAAGCTTTCTTT CASTRGMNTEAFF
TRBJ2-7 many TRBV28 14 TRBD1 TGTGCCAGCACCTCCCCGGGACAGAGGCTAATGAGGGACTTC CASTSPGQRLMRDF
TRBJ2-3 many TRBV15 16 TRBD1 TGTGCCACCAGCTCCGAGAGGGGGCGCGTCACAGATACGCAGTATTTT CATSSERGRVTDTQYF
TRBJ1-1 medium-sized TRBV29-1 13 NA TGCAGCGTTGAAGGACGGGTTATTGATGAAGCTTTCTTT CSVEGRVIDEAFF
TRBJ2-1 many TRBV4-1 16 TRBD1 TGCGCCAGCAGCCAAGATCAGGGGGTCGTATACAATGAGCAGTTCTTC CASSQDQGVVYNEQFF
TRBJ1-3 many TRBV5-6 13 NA TGTGCCAGCAGCTTAAGAGGGGTTGACACCATATATTTT CASSLRGVDTIYF
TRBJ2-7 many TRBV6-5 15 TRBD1 TGTGCCAGCAGTTACTCAGGGGGCTCCAACTACGAGCAGTACTTC CASSYSGGSNYEQYF
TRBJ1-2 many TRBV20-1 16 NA TGCAGTGCTAGAGAGGGGTTTTGGGGTGATAACTATGGCTACACCTTC CSAREGFWGDNYGYTF
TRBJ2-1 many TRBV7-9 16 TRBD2 TGTGCCAGCGGCTTGACTAGCGGGGGGTCCTACAATGAGCAGTTCTTC CASGLTSGGSYNEQFF
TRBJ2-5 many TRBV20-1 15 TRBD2 TGCAGTGCCTTTACTAGCGGGGGGGCGTATGAGACCCAGTACTTC CSAFTSGGAYETQYF
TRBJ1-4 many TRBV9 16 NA TGTGCCAGCAGCCCAACCCCTGCCAGGGGAAATGAAAAACTGTTTTTT CASSPTPARGNEKLFF
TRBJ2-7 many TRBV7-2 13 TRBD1 TGTGCCAGCAGCCTCGGACAGGACTACGAGCAGTACTTC CASSLGQDYEQYF
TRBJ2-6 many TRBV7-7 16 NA TGTGCTAGCAGCTTCGGGCGGACGGCAGGGGCCAACGTCCTGACTTTC CASSFGRTAGANVLTF